This T cell receptor beta chain was sequenced in a study of long-term antiretroviral therapy in people with HIV. Concerning this clone: Its antigen is still unknown.

Germline V gene sequence: CDR1 MNHEY, CDR2 SMNVEV (reference sequence). CDR3 length: 17 amino acids. V was cut by 0 bases and J by 8 bases, with 22 bases left in between. General study points: ART preceded a rise in diversity that nonetheless stayed lower than in transplant donor controls. Dominance of pre-ART expanded clones persisted, fluctuating and often declining after ART. Blood dating 2004 to 2017 may reflect older ART regimens. Relative to control repertoires, HIV repertoires exhibited narrower CDR3 length ranges.

It was version v3.0 of the immunoSEQ assay that was run at survey level. Method: immunoSEQ multiplex PCR; TCRdb's copy keeps in-frame clones and lacks some. The sample includes tens of thousands of clones, over 80% of them seen just once. The TCR originated in a woman between 40 and 55 years old with HIV. Sequenced here: unsorted PBMCs, sampled 1.2 years after starting antiretroviral therapy. The chain joins TRBV27 to TRBJ1-2; D call uncertain. CDR3 bases: TGTGCCAGCAGTTTATCCCCTCCCCTCCACGGCTCTGGAGGCTACACCTTC. Its protein product is CASSLSPPLHGSGGYTF.